This is a list of T cell receptor beta chains from one sample in a study of shared clonotypes between healthy human individuals. Only in-frame clones appear in the TCRdb table, and some are missing; sequencing was by immunoSEQ multiplex PCR. The sample has over a million clones; roughly 95% are singletons. The specimen sequenced was naive CD4+ T cells sorted from blood. The receptors here all came from a man aged 25 to 40 in good health. The CDR3 runs from the conserved cysteine through the conserved F or W. Fields, in order: V gene, clone size, J gene, CDR3 length, CDR3 protein. Only some rows state a clone size, as once, few, many or a class for expanded clones.

V gene: TRBV5-4; clone size: -; J gene: TRBJ1-2; CDR3 length: 15; CDR3 protein: CASSFEWTGAYGYTF
V gene: TRBV9; clone size: -; J gene: TRBJ2-2; CDR3 length: 16; CDR3 protein: CASSVIPGQSTGELFF
V gene: TRBV5-1; clone size: -; J gene: TRBJ2-2; CDR3 length: 14; CDR3 protein: CASTRTTNTGELFF
V gene: TRBV27; clone size: -; J gene: TRBJ2-7; CDR3 length: 14; CDR3 protein: CASSLRGGTYVQYF
V gene: TRBV5-4; clone size: -; J gene: TRBJ2-3; CDR3 length: 15; CDR3 protein: CASSPHQVLTDTQYF
V gene: TRBV5-1; clone size: -; J gene: TRBJ2-2; CDR3 length: 15; CDR3 protein: CASSLALSDTGELFF
V gene: TRBV28; clone size: -; J gene: TRBJ2-1; CDR3 length: 17; CDR3 protein: CASSSGTSGKASYEQFF
V gene: TRBV18; clone size: -; J gene: TRBJ2-2; CDR3 length: 16; CDR3 protein: CASSPRGGGDTGELFF
V gene: TRBV2; clone size: -; J gene: TRBJ2-1; CDR3 length: 15; CDR3 protein: CASKASGISYNEQFF
V gene: TRBV19; clone size: -; J gene: TRBJ1-4; CDR3 length: 14; CDR3 protein: CASRKRQGNEKLFF
V gene: TRBV5-8; clone size: -; J gene: TRBJ1-2; CDR3 length: 15; CDR3 protein: CASSLRTLANYGYTF
V gene: TRBV5-4; clone size: -; J gene: TRBJ2-2; CDR3 length: 16; CDR3 protein: CASSLYSSGRVGELFF
V gene: TRBV11-1; clone size: once; J gene: TRBJ2-7; CDR3 length: 15; CDR3 protein: CASSAIAAKANEQYF
V gene: TRBV14; clone size: -; J gene: TRBJ2-7; CDR3 length: 12; CDR3 protein: CASSQQGYEQYF
V gene: TRBV4-1; clone size: -; J gene: TRBJ2-7; CDR3 length: 12; CDR3 protein: CASSLHGVEQYF
V gene: TRBV5-8; clone size: -; J gene: TRBJ2-7; CDR3 length: 13; CDR3 protein: CASRRTGTYEQYF
V gene: TRBV5-1; clone size: -; J gene: TRBJ2-2; CDR3 length: 16; CDR3 protein: CASSFSREANTGELFF
V gene: TRBV18; clone size: -; J gene: TRBJ2-5; CDR3 length: 17; CDR3 protein: CASSPPGNQDRQETQYF
V gene: TRBV6-5; clone size: -; J gene: TRBJ1-1; CDR3 length: 15; CDR3 protein: CASSYLTARNTEAFF